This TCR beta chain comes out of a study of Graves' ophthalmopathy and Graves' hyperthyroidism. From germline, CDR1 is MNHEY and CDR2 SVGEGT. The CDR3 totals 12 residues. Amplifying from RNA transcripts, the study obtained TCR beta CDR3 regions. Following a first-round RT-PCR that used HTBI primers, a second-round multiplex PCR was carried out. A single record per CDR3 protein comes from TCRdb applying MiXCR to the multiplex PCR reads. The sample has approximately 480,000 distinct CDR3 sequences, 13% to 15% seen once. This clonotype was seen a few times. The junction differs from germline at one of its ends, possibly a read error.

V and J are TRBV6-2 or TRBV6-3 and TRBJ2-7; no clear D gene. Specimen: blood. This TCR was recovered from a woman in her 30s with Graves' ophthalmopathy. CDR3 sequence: CAGSSGPYEQYF. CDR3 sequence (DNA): TGTGCCGGCAGTTCCGGTCCCTACGAGCAGTACTTC.